The rows below give T cell receptor beta chains drawn from one sample of a study of blood T cell repertoires in COVID-19. Clones were read by immunoSEQ multiplex PCR, and TCRdb kept only the in-frame ones, dropping some. The sample includes around 470,000 clones, around 90% of them seen just once. Sequenced input: PBMCs or T cells enriched from blood (not recorded which). The receptors were sampled from a young man who had recovered from COVID-19. CDR3s include the opening cysteine and the closing phenylalanine or tryptophan. A D gene is named only where the DNA matches it firmly. Only part of the rows carry a size: once, few, many, or a class if the clone is expanded.

len: 15; j_gene: TRBJ1-6; v_gene: TRBV5-1; d_gene: TRBD1; abundance: -; CDR3nt: TGCGCCAGCAGCTTCGGAGACAGGGTTAATTCACCCCTCCACTTT; CDR3aa: CASSFGDRVNSPLHF
len: 15; j_gene: TRBJ1-2; v_gene: TRBV6-5; d_gene: TRBD1; abundance: -; CDR3nt: TGTGCCAGCAGCTCGCCGCACACAGGGGACGGTGGCTACACCTTC; CDR3aa: CASSSPHTGDGGYTF
len: 12; j_gene: TRBJ1-6; v_gene: TRBV5-8; d_gene: -; abundance: -; CDR3nt: TGTGCCAGCACCCCGGTGGGGGGTCCCCTCCACTTT; CDR3aa: CASTPVGGPLHF
len: 15; j_gene: TRBJ2-2; v_gene: TRBV7-9; d_gene: TRBD1; abundance: -; CDR3nt: TGTGCCAGCAGCTGGGGACAGGTCGGGACCGGGGAGCTGTTTTTT; CDR3aa: CASSWGQVGTGELFF
len: 19; j_gene: TRBJ1-1; v_gene: TRBV12-5; d_gene: TRBD1; abundance: -; CDR3nt: TGTGCTAGTGGTCTCAAAAACCGGGACAGCAAACAAAAGAACACTGAAGCTTTCTTT; CDR3aa: CASGLKNRDSKQKNTEAFF
len: 15; j_gene: TRBJ2-5; v_gene: TRBV7-3; d_gene: TRBD1; abundance: -; CDR3nt: TGTGCCAGCAGCGGGGGACAGGGGAACCAAGAGACCCAGTACTTC; CDR3aa: CASSGGQGNQETQYF
len: 12; j_gene: TRBJ1-1; v_gene: TRBV19; d_gene: TRBD1; abundance: -; CDR3nt: TGTGCCAGTAATTCTAGGGGGCTTATAGCTTTCTTT; CDR3aa: CASNSRGLIAFF
len: 11; j_gene: TRBJ1-2; v_gene: TRBV7-5; d_gene: -; abundance: -; CDR3nt: TGTGTCACCCCTTGGTCAGATGGCTACACCTTC; CDR3aa: CVTPWSDGYTF
len: 19; j_gene: TRBJ1-1; v_gene: TRBV14; d_gene: -; abundance: -; CDR3nt: TGTGCCAGCAGCCAAAAGTCTTGGAACGGGTTGGTAAGGAACACTGAAGCTTTCTTT; CDR3aa: CASSQKSWNGLVRNTEAFF
len: 13; j_gene: TRBJ2-7; v_gene: TRBV7-2; d_gene: TRBD1; abundance: -; CDR3nt: TGTGCCAGCAGCACGACAGGGGTCTACGAGCAGTACTTC; CDR3aa: CASSTTGVYEQYF
len: 15; j_gene: TRBJ1-1; v_gene: TRBV11-2; d_gene: TRBD1; abundance: -; CDR3nt: TGTGCCAGCAGCGCCCGGACAGGGGATCGGACTGAAGCTTTCTTT; CDR3aa: CASSARTGDRTEAFF
len: 15; j_gene: TRBJ1-3; v_gene: TRBV19; d_gene: -; abundance: -; CDR3nt: TGTGCCAGTAGTATGGAGGGTAGCTCTGGAAACACCATATATTTT; CDR3aa: CASSMEGSSGNTIYF
len: 14; j_gene: TRBJ1-4; v_gene: TRBV11-2; d_gene: -; abundance: -; CDR3nt: TGTGCCAGCAGCCGTGGCGGGGCGGGTGAAAAACTGTTTTTT; CDR3aa: CASSRGGAGEKLFF
len: 12; j_gene: TRBJ1-1; v_gene: TRBV6-1; d_gene: -; abundance: -; CDR3nt: TGTGCCAGCAGTGAAAGGGGAACTGAAGCTTTCTTT; CDR3aa: CASSERGTEAFF
len: 14; j_gene: TRBJ1-2; v_gene: TRBV29-1; d_gene: -; abundance: -; CDR3nt: TGCAGCGTTGAAGCGGGTGGCGATTCCTATGGCTACACCTTC; CDR3aa: CSVEAGGDSYGYTF
len: 15; j_gene: TRBJ2-1; v_gene: TRBV5-1; d_gene: TRBD2; abundance: -; CDR3nt: TGCGCCAGCAGCCCGGTAGCGGGAGGTGACAATGAGCAGTTCTTC; CDR3aa: CASSPVAGGDNEQFF
len: 14; j_gene: TRBJ2-7; v_gene: TRBV11-1; d_gene: TRBD2; abundance: -; CDR3nt: TGTGCCAGCAGCTTCAGGACTAGCTCCTACGAGCAGTACTTC; CDR3aa: CASSFRTSSYEQYF
len: 15; j_gene: TRBJ1-4; v_gene: TRBV27; d_gene: TRBD1; abundance: -; CDR3nt: TGTGCCAGCAGTCGTGGGACAGGAAAGAATGAAAAACTGTTTTTT; CDR3aa: CASSRGTGKNEKLFF
len: 12; j_gene: TRBJ1-2; v_gene: TRBV28; d_gene: -; abundance: -; CDR3nt: TGTGCCAGCAGTTTATGGGGCAGGGGAGAAGCCTTC; CDR3aa: CASSLWGRGEAF
len: 13; j_gene: TRBJ2-1; v_gene: TRBV7-2; d_gene: TRBD1; abundance: -; CDR3nt: TGTGCCAGCAGCTTTCAGGGGGAGAATGAGCAGTTCTTC; CDR3aa: CASSFQGENEQFF
len: 16; j_gene: TRBJ2-1; v_gene: TRBV5-1; d_gene: TRBD2; abundance: -; CDR3nt: TGCGCCAGCAGCTCAGCTAGCGGGAGGGCCCTAAATGAGCAGTTCTTC; CDR3aa: CASSSASGRALNEQFF
len: 12; j_gene: TRBJ2-3; v_gene: TRBV29-1; d_gene: TRBD2; abundance: -; CDR3nt: TGCAGTATTAGCGGGGGAGGAGATACGCAGTATTTT; CDR3aa: CSISGGGDTQYF
len: 15; j_gene: TRBJ2-1; v_gene: TRBV13; d_gene: TRBD2; abundance: -; CDR3nt: TGTACTTCTAGCGGGGGAACCAGCTCCTACAATGAGCAGTTCTTC; CDR3aa: CTSSGGTSSYNEQFF
len: 16; j_gene: TRBJ2-1; v_gene: TRBV12-2; d_gene: -; abundance: -; CDR3nt: TGTGCAAGTCGCTCGCGGGGGGCCCCATCCTACAATGAGCAGTTCTTC; CDR3aa: CASRSRGAPSYNEQFF
len: 15; j_gene: TRBJ1-1; v_gene: TRBV9; d_gene: TRBD1; abundance: -; CDR3nt: TGTGCCAGCAGCGTGGTCGGGACAGGCTCCTCTGAAGCTTTCTTT; CDR3aa: CASSVVGTGSSEAFF
len: 12; j_gene: TRBJ1-2; v_gene: TRBV6-4; d_gene: -; abundance: once; CDR3nt: TGTGCCGGGGGGGACTCTAACTATGGCTACACCTTC; CDR3aa: CAGGDSNYGYTF
len: 16; j_gene: TRBJ1-5; v_gene: TRBV2; d_gene: TRBD1; abundance: once; CDR3nt: TGTGCCAGCTCCCGAGGGGGCTCTGTCAGCAATCAGCCCCAGCATTTT; CDR3aa: CASSRGGSVSNQPQHF
len: 15; j_gene: TRBJ2-5; v_gene: TRBV28; d_gene: TRBD2; abundance: -; CDR3nt: TGTGCCAGCAGCGGGCTAGCGGAACTCCAAGAGACCCAGTACTTC; CDR3aa: CASSGLAELQETQYF
len: 20; j_gene: TRBJ2-5; v_gene: TRBV9; d_gene: TRBD2; abundance: -; CDR3nt: TGTGCCAGCAGCCCCCGGCCCATAGCGGGAGGGTTCCCTATTCAAGAGACCCAGTACTTC; CDR3aa: CASSPRPIAGGFPIQETQYF
len: 16; j_gene: TRBJ1-2; v_gene: TRBV11-2; d_gene: -; abundance: -; CDR3nt: TGTGCCAGCAGCCTACCCGGGCGGGATAGCAACTATGGCTACACCTTC; CDR3aa: CASSLPGRDSNYGYTF
len: 16; j_gene: TRBJ1-6; v_gene: TRBV27; d_gene: TRBD1; abundance: once; CDR3nt: TGTGCCAGCAGTTCTCCCCGTCAGGGGGCGAAATCACCCCTCCACTTT; CDR3aa: CASSSPRQGAKSPLHF
len: 14; j_gene: TRBJ2-1; v_gene: TRBV20-1; d_gene: -; abundance: -; CDR3nt: TGCAGTGCTAGTACCCCGAGCTCCTACAATGAGCAGTTCTTC; CDR3aa: CSASTPSSYNEQFF
len: 15; j_gene: TRBJ1-2; v_gene: TRBV3-1/TRBV3-2; d_gene: -; abundance: -; CDR3nt: TGTGCCAGCAGCCAAGAAACGAGTGGGAGGGGTGGCTACACCTTC; CDR3aa: CASSQETSGRGGYTF
len: 14; j_gene: TRBJ2-5; v_gene: TRBV29-1; d_gene: -; abundance: -; CDR3nt: TGCAGCGTTGACCTCGCGGGGATGCAAGAGACCCAGTACTTC; CDR3aa: CSVDLAGMQETQYF
len: 12; j_gene: TRBJ2-5; v_gene: TRBV12-3/TRBV12-4; d_gene: -; abundance: once; CDR3nt: TGTGCCAGCAGACTCGGTCAAGAGACCCAGTACTTC; CDR3aa: CASRLGQETQYF
len: 12; j_gene: TRBJ2-1; v_gene: TRBV7-2; d_gene: -; abundance: -; CDR3nt: TGTGCCAGCAGCTACCGATTTCGGGAGCAGTTCTTC; CDR3aa: CASSYRFREQFF
len: 15; j_gene: TRBJ1-1; v_gene: TRBV5-1; d_gene: -; abundance: -; CDR3nt: TGCGCCAGCAGCACAAAGGCCATGACAAACACTGAAGCTTTCTTT; CDR3aa: CASSTKAMTNTEAFF
len: 15; j_gene: TRBJ1-1; v_gene: TRBV5-8; d_gene: TRBD1; abundance: -; CDR3nt: TGTGCCAGCACCCCTCAAACCGGGACAGACTTTGAAGCTTTCTTT; CDR3aa: CASTPQTGTDFEAFF
len: 13; j_gene: TRBJ2-7; v_gene: TRBV27; d_gene: -; abundance: few; CDR3nt: TGTGCCAGCAATCCCAAAAGCTCGTGGGAGCAGTACTTC; CDR3aa: CASNPKSSWEQYF
len: 15; j_gene: TRBJ1-5; v_gene: TRBV5-8; d_gene: -; abundance: -; CDR3nt: TGTGCCAGCAGTCCGACGGGGATGAGCAATCAGCCCCAGCATTTT; CDR3aa: CASSPTGMSNQPQHF
len: 13; j_gene: TRBJ2-2; v_gene: TRBV10-1; d_gene: -; abundance: -; CDR3nt: TGCGCCAGCAGTGGGGGGGAAACCGGGGAGCTGTTTTTT; CDR3aa: CASSGGETGELFF
len: 13; j_gene: TRBJ1-1; v_gene: TRBV19; d_gene: TRBD1; abundance: -; CDR3nt: TGTGCCAGTAGTATAGATTACAGGGGAGAAGCTTTCTTT; CDR3aa: CASSIDYRGEAFF
len: 16; j_gene: TRBJ2-1; v_gene: TRBV21-1; d_gene: -; abundance: -; CDR3nt: TGTGCCAGCGGACGACTAGCGGGAGCCGACTCCAATGAGCAGTTCTTC; CDR3aa: CASGRLAGADSNEQFF
len: 15; j_gene: TRBJ1-1; v_gene: TRBV2; d_gene: -; abundance: once; CDR3nt: TGTGCCAGCAGTGTCACCGGGGTGAGGAATACTGAAGCTTTCTTT; CDR3aa: CASSVTGVRNTEAFF
len: 12; j_gene: TRBJ1-3; v_gene: TRBV29-1; d_gene: -; abundance: once; CDR3nt: TGCAGCGTACGGAGCTCTGGAAACACCATATATTTT; CDR3aa: CSVRSSGNTIYF
len: 16; j_gene: TRBJ2-1; v_gene: TRBV7-9; d_gene: -; abundance: few; CDR3nt: TGTGCCAGCAGCTTCGGTAATAGCGGTTCCTACAATGAGCAGTTCTTC; CDR3aa: CASSFGNSGSYNEQFF
len: 13; j_gene: TRBJ1-6; v_gene: TRBV6-4; d_gene: -; abundance: once; CDR3nt: TGTGCCAGCAGTGACTCGGGGAGTTCACCCCTCCACTTT; CDR3aa: CASSDSGSSPLHF
len: 13; j_gene: TRBJ1-5; v_gene: TRBV24-1; d_gene: TRBD1; abundance: -; CDR3nt: TGTGCCACCAGTGTAACAGGGGGGCAGCCCCAGCATTTT; CDR3aa: CATSVTGGQPQHF
len: 16; j_gene: TRBJ2-5; v_gene: TRBV7-9; d_gene: -; abundance: -; CDR3nt: TGTGCCAGCAGCTCACCCCTGGGGGGTACTTGGGAGACCCAGTACTTC; CDR3aa: CASSSPLGGTWETQYF
len: 17; j_gene: TRBJ1-3; v_gene: TRBV19; d_gene: -; abundance: -; CDR3nt: TGTGCCAGTAGTACGACTCAACGGACAGCCCCTGTTGCCACCATATATTTT; CDR3aa: CASSTTQRTAPVATIYF
len: 16; j_gene: TRBJ2-2; v_gene: TRBV5-1; d_gene: -; abundance: -; CDR3nt: TGCGCCAGCAGCCGTATGGACTTCTCGAACACCGGGGAGCTGTTTTTT; CDR3aa: CASSRMDFSNTGELFF
len: 16; j_gene: TRBJ2-3; v_gene: TRBV7-3; d_gene: -; abundance: -; CDR3nt: TGTGCCAGCAGCTTAAAAGGGGGAGGGGGCACAGATACGCAGTATTTT; CDR3aa: CASSLKGGGGTDTQYF
len: 13; j_gene: TRBJ1-2; v_gene: TRBV30; d_gene: -; abundance: -; CDR3nt: TGTGCCTGGGAAAAGCTTACTAACTATGGCTACACCTTC; CDR3aa: CAWEKLTNYGYTF
len: 15; j_gene: TRBJ1-1; v_gene: TRBV7-8; d_gene: TRBD1; abundance: -; CDR3nt: TGTGCCAGCAGCACACGTTTCCTCGACAGGGGTGAAGCTTTCTTT; CDR3aa: CASSTRFLDRGEAFF
len: 12; j_gene: TRBJ2-1; v_gene: TRBV5-1; d_gene: -; abundance: -; CDR3nt: TGCGCCAGCAGCTTGGTTGGAGGTGAGCAGTTCTTC; CDR3aa: CASSLVGGEQFF
len: 16; j_gene: TRBJ2-1; v_gene: TRBV7-8; d_gene: -; abundance: -; CDR3nt: TGTGCCAGCAGCCCTTATCAGGGGTCCTCCTACAATGAGCAGTTCTTC; CDR3aa: CASSPYQGSSYNEQFF
len: 14; j_gene: TRBJ2-1; v_gene: TRBV7-3; d_gene: -; abundance: once; CDR3nt: TGTGCCAGCAGCCTACAGGAAGGCAGGGCTGAGCAGTTCTTC; CDR3aa: CASSLQEGRAEQFF